This T cell receptor beta chain emerged from a study of shared clonotypes between healthy human individuals. Measured with immunoSEQ multiplex PCR; TCRdb has only the in-frame clones, and not every one. The data show about 1.9 million clones, 80% to 95% seen once. This CDR3 has 13 residues. The V end was cut by 0 bases, the J end by 7 bases, with 8 bases between. Germline assignment: CDR1 SGDLS and CDR2 YYNGEE. In the naive CD8 group, cells lacked CD45RO and were positively selected for CCR7, so terminally differentiated effector memory CD45RA+ cells were left out. On this clone itself: This specimen includes other DNA sequences encoding the same CDR3.

The chain carries TRBV9 and TRBJ2-1; perhaps TRBD1 as D (6 bases). The specimen sequenced was naive CD8+ T cells from PBMCs. The sequence came from a man between 18 and 29 years old in good health. Some clones in this sample may be carry-over from other donors' samples. CDR3 in DNA: TGTGCCAGCAGCGTAGCAGGGGTGAATGAGCAGTTCTTC. It translates to CASSVAGVNEQFF.